This passage covers 28 T cell receptor beta chains from one sample sequenced in a study of cytomegalovirus exposure and HLA in healthy donors. Vbeta (60) and Jbeta (13) primers were used in the PCR. Only in-frame clones appear in the TCRdb table, and some are missing; sequencing was by immunoSEQ multiplex PCR. The sample table sets out 100,000 to 150,000 clones. Material: PBMCs. The receptors here all came from a man between 18 and 35 years old in good health and CMV-seronegative.

The chain combines TRBV6-1 with TRBJ1-1; 11 nucleotides line up with TRBD1. The CDR3 has 15 residues. The V gene end was trimmed by 0 bases and the J gene end by 4 bases; junction bases not matched to a gene: 1. Germline V gives CDR1 MNHNS, CDR2 SASEGT. Written as DNA, the CDR3 is TGTGCCAGCAGTGAAGCCGGGACAGGGGGCACTGAAGCTTTCTTT. It yields the protein CASSEAGTGGTEAFF.

The chain combines TRBV4-1 with TRBJ1-4; D unclear. With 2 bases removed from V and 6 bases from J, the gap between germline ends came to 4 bases. The V gene's germline CDR1 is MGHRA and CDR2 YSYEKL. This CDR3 has 12 residues. The CDR3 nucleotides read TGCGCCAGCAGCCAACCTGATGAAAAACTGTTTTTT. The encoded protein is CASSQPDEKLFF.

The V and J genes are TRBV5-1 and TRBJ2-7, with TRBD1 as a possible D gene (7 bases). This CDR3 is built from 15 residues. Trimming cost V 3 bases and J 5 bases, with 18 bases left between them. Looked up from germline, CDR1 is SGHRS and CDR2 is YFSETQ. The CDR3 DNA follows: TGCGCCAGCAGCTGGAGGGGGCAGCTGACCGACGAGCAGTACTTC. Translating it yields CASSWRGQLTDEQYF.

The chain couples TRBV19 to TRBJ1-5; D is ambiguous. Trimming shortened V by 8 bases and J by 4 bases, and 15 bases separated the two germline ends. The CDR3 runs 14 residues. CDR1 is LNHDA and CDR2 is SQIVND in the germline V gene (reference sequence). CDR3 amino acids: CASSQDGINQPQHF. The CDR3 DNA reads as TGTGCCAGTTCCCAGGACGGGATAAATCAGCCCCAGCATTTT.

This rearrangement joins TRBV6-5 to TRBJ2-7; no firm D call. V was clipped by 3 bases and J by 5 bases, with 8 bases between them. Germline CDR1 is MNHEY and CDR2 is SVGAGI. This CDR3 spans 12 amino acids. The CDR3 reads CASSYPSDEQYF. As DNA, the CDR3 is TGTGCCAGCAGTTATCCGTCCGACGAGCAGTACTTC.

The chain uses TRBV2 and TRBJ2-2; 9 bases line up with TRBD2. This CDR3 is built from 18 residues. Trimming cost V 2 bases and J 0 bases; bases outside gene matches: 7. Per the germline V gene, CDR1 is SNHLY and CDR2 is FYNNEI. CDR3 amino acids: CASSEISGRSSNTGELFF. In nucleotides, the CDR3 is TGTGCCAGCAGTGAAATTAGCGGGAGAAGTTCGAACACCGGGGAGCTGTTTTTT.

The rearrangement uses TRBV13 and TRBJ2-1; weak D call: TRBD2 (5 bases). Germline-derived CDR1 and CDR2 are PRHDT and FYEKMQ (reference sequence). V lost 8 bases, J lost 8 bases, and 16 bases lay in between. The CDR3 spans 13 residues. This CDR3 reads CASLRLNGDEQFF. The CDR3 DNA follows: TGTGCCAGCCTAAGGTTGAACGGGGATGAGCAGTTCTTC.

This chain uses TRBV5-1 with TRBJ2-3, with 13 bases aligning to TRBD2. Germline CDR1 is SGHRS and CDR2 is YFSETQ. The CDR3 sequence is 15 residues long. V was clipped by 4 bases and J by 10 bases; unmatched bases: 9. The CDR3 sequence: CASSPGLAGVGAQYF. CDR3 coding DNA: TGCGCCAGCAGCCCCGGACTAGCGGGAGTTGGAGCGCAGTATTTT.

For this clone: One junction end disagrees with the germline gene, perhaps due to a read error. The gene calls are TRBV7-7 and TRBJ1-2, with 8 bases that match TRBD1. The length of the CDR3 is 16 residues. Germline lookup yields CDR1 SSHAT and CDR2 FNYEAQ (reference sequence). The CDR3 nucleotides are TGTGCTAGCAGCTTAGGAGAACTCCGGGACAGGAGGCCACGGGACTTC. Amino acid sequence: CASSLGELRDRRPRDF. The complete variable domain, with remaining parts taken from reference TRBV7-7 and TRBJ1-2, reads GAGVSQSPRYKVTKRGQDVTLRCDPISSHATLYWYQQALGQGPEFLTYFNYEAQPDKSGLPSDRFSAERPEGSISTLTIQRTEQRDSAMYRCASSLGELRDRRPRDFGSGTRLTVV.

CDR3 residues: CASSDPGTGWGYTF. DNA for the CDR3: TGTGCCAGCAGTGACCCCGGGACAGGCTGGGGCTACACCTTC. V is TRBV6-1 and J is TRBJ1-2; 8 bases agree with TRBD1. Germline CDR1 MNHNS, CDR2 SASEGT. This CDR3 is 14 amino acids long. The J segment lost 8 bases and the V segment lost 3 bases, leaving 8 bases of the junction unmatched.

The chain employs TRBV9 and TRBJ2-1, with TRBD2 identical over 9 bases. Losses at the gene ends were 1 base for V and 7 bases for J; bases not matched to a gene: 3. Germline CDR1 and CDR2: SGDLS and YYNGEE. This CDR3 contains 14 residues. The CDR3 DNA sequence: TGTGCCAGCAGCGTACTAGCGGGATGGAATGAGCAGTTCTTC. Encoded protein: CASSVLAGWNEQFF.

The rearrangement joins TRBV30 to TRBJ2-1; D unresolved. From germline, CDR1 is GTSNPN and CDR2 SVGIG (reference sequence). V dropped 4 bases and J dropped 7 bases, with 11 bases sitting between them. This CDR3 contains 12 residues. The DNA of the CDR3 is TGTGCCTGGACTCGGGTTCGGAATGAGCAGTTCTTC. This gives the protein CAWTRVRNEQFF.

The rearrangement links TRBV28 to TRBJ2-3; no firm D call. Trimming pared 8 bases from V and 2 bases from J, leaving 14 bases between. The CDR3 contains 14 residues. From germline, CDR1 is MDHEN and CDR2 SYDVKM. DNA for the CDR3: TGTGCCAGCGGCCGGGTCTTCAACACAGATACGCAGTATTTT. Translating it yields CASGRVFNTDTQYF.

V and J are TRBV6-1 and TRBJ1-3; D perhaps matches TRBD1 (6 bases). V was shortened by 0 bases and J by 8 bases, with 14 bases between the two germline ends. Germline CDR1 and CDR2: MNHNS and SASEGT. This CDR3 comprises 15 residues. The CDR3 DNA sequence: TGTGCCAGCAGTGAAGCCCAGGGGTATGGGGACACCATATATTTT. Its protein is CASSEAQGYGDTIYF.

The chain recombines TRBV18 with TRBJ2-1, with 9 bases identical to TRBD1. The germline gives CDR1 KGHSH, CDR2 LQKENI. V shed 6 bases and J 10 bases; nucleotides not matched to a gene: 16. There are 16 residues in the CDR3. The CDR3 nucleotides read TGTGCCAGCTCGCACAAGGACAGGGGATTCGCAGGAGAGCAGTTCTTC. It translates to CASSHKDRGFAGEQFF.

The rearrangement joins TRBV6-1 to TRBJ1-5; perhaps TRBD1 as D (5 bases). The CDR3 totals 14 residues. Germline lookup yields CDR1 MNHNS and CDR2 SASEGT. The V end was cut by 5 bases, the J end by 4 bases, with 12 bases between. The CDR3, as DNA: TGTGCCAGCAGTTTAACCCCAGGGAATCAGCCCCAGCATTTT. Amino acid sequence: CASSLTPGNQPQHF.

The chain joins TRBV5-1 to TRBJ1-1; D is uncertain. V lost 0 bases and J 0 bases, leaving 12 bases between the germline ends. CDR1 is SGHRS and CDR2 is YFSETQ in the germline V gene. The CDR3 sequence is 16 residues long. In DNA, the CDR3 is TGCGCCAGCAGCTTGGCGGTCGGTTCTATGAACACTGAAGCTTTCTTT. Translating gives CASSLAVGSMNTEAFF.

The rearrangement joins TRBV19 to TRBJ1-4, with TRBD1 identical over 10 bases. Trimming removed 4 bases from V and 7 bases from J; junction bases left unmatched: 3. The germline CDR1 and CDR2 sequences are LNHDA and SQIVND (reference sequence). There are 14 residues in the CDR3. CDR3 residues: CASSTGQGREKLFF. DNA for the CDR3: TGTGCCAGTAGTACGGGACAGGGGCGTGAAAAACTGTTTTTT.

The chain recombines TRBV27 with TRBJ2-7; 10 positions match TRBD2. Trimming at V came to 3 bases and at J to 7 bases, leaving 9 bases not matched to a gene. Germline values: CDR1 MNHEY, CDR2 SMNVEV (reference sequence). This CDR3 spans 15 amino acids. CDR3: CASSLLSSGSGEQYF. Here the CDR3 DNA reads TGTGCCAGCAGTTTGTTGTCTAGCGGGAGTGGGGAGCAGTACTTC.

This chain joins TRBV19 and TRBJ2-7; 7 bases map to TRBD1. Germline-derived CDR1 and CDR2 are LNHDA and SQIVND (reference sequence). Germline trimming cut 8 bases from V and 5 bases from J; bases unmatched to any gene: 12. This CDR3 is built from 14 residues. DNA for the CDR3: TGTGCCAGTCGTCTCGACAGGGATGTCCACGAGCAGTACTTC. Its protein is CASRLDRDVHEQYF.

The chain is built from TRBV5-6 and TRBJ2-5; TRBD1 aligns across 7 bases. V lost 4 bases and J lost 3; bases outside the gene matches: 6. Germline CDR1 and CDR2: SGHDT and YYEEEE. The CDR3 consists of 14 residues. CDR3 protein: CASSPGTEEETQYF. The CDR3 bases are TGTGCCAGCAGCCCCGGGACAGAAGAAGAGACCCAGTACTTC.

The chain combines TRBV2 with TRBJ1-4; D not resolved. Per germline, CDR1 SNHLY and CDR2 FYNNEI. The CDR3 covers 15 residues. V lost 1 base, J lost 6 bases, and 12 bases lay in between. As DNA, the CDR3 is TGTGCCAGCAGTGAAGTTTACAGTTCGGATGAAAAACTGTTTTTT. Amino acids: CASSEVYSSDEKLFF.

The J gene is TRBJ2-3, the V gene TRBV19, with TRBD1 matching 8 bases. Germline values: CDR1 LNHDA, CDR2 SQIVND (reference sequence). This CDR3 contains 16 residues. V was pared by 7 bases and J by 5 bases, with 14 bases of the junction left unmatched. This chain's CDR3 is CASTTGGRGHRDTQYF. CDR3 in DNA: TGTGCCAGTACTACGGGCGGCAGGGGGCATAGAGATACGCAGTATTTT.

The CDR3 protein is CASSPLASGTDTQYF. The CDR3 coding sequence is TGTGCCAGCAGTCCTCTAGCGTCCGGCACAGATACGCAGTATTTT. V usage is TRBV6-4 and J usage is TRBJ2-3; a possible D gene is TRBD2 (6 bases). V shed 5 bases and J shed 1 base, with 13 bases lying between them. The CDR3 has 15 amino acids. The germline V gene encodes CDR1 MRHNA and CDR2 SNTAGT.

V is TRBV9 and J is TRBJ2-2, with 9 nucleotides matching TRBD1. This CDR3 spans 15 amino acids. After removal of 4 bases from V and 4 bases from J, the junction contained 5 bases not matched to a gene. CDR1 is SGDLS and CDR2 is YYNGEE in the germline V gene. The CDR3 loop reads CASSLGQGSTGELFF. CDR3 DNA: TGTGCCAGCAGCCTGGGACAGGGTTCCACCGGGGAGCTGTTTTTT.

The DNA for the CDR3 is TGTGCCAGCAGTTTAGGCATGAACACTGAAGCTTTCTTT. Amino acid sequence: CASSLGMNTEAFF. The V and J genes are TRBV27 and TRBJ1-1; D remains unclear. The CDR3 is 13 amino acids. The V gene lost 2 bases and the J gene lost 0 bases, with 4 bases spanning the gap. Germline values: CDR1 MNHEY, CDR2 SMNVEV (reference sequence).

The chain links TRBV18 to TRBJ1-4, with 12 bases that match TRBD1. The V segment lost 3 bases and the J segment 3 bases; nucleotides outside the gene matches: 8. The CDR3 spans 18 residues. Germline V gene sequence: CDR1 KGHSH, CDR2 LQKENI. The CDR3 DNA reads TGTGCCAGCTCACCTACCGGGACAGGGGGCTTGTCTAATGAAAAACTGTTTTTT. Translating it yields CASSPTGTGGLSNEKLFF.

The gene calls are TRBV19 and TRBJ1-1, with 10 bases identical to TRBD1. Trimming took 6 bases from V and 3 from J; bases not matched to a gene: 10. This CDR3 has 16 amino acids. Germline lookup yields CDR1 LNHDA and CDR2 SQIVND (reference sequence). The CDR3 DNA reads as TGTGCCAGTAGAACGCAAGGGACAGGGGTGTACACTGAAGCTTTCTTT. It specifies CASRTQGTGVYTEAFF. Complete variable domain (other parts from reference TRBV19 and TRBJ1-1): DGGITQSPKYLFRKEGQNVTLSCEQNLNHDAMYWYRQDPGQGLRLIYYSQIVNDFQKGDIAEGYSVSREKKESFPLTVTSAQKNPTAFYLCASRTQGTGVYTEAFFGQGTRLTVV.